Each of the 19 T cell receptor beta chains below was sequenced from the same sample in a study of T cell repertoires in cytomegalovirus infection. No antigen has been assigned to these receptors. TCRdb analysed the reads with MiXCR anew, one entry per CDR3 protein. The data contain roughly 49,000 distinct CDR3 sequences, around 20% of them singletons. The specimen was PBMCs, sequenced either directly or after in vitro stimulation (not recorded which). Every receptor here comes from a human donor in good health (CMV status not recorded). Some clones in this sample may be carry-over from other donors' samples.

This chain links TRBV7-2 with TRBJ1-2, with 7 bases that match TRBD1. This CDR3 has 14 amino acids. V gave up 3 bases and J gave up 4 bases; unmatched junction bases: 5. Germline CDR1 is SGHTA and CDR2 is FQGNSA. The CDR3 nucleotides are TGTGCCAGCAGCTTGGGGACAGCGAGCTATGGCTACACCTTC. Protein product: CASSLGTASYGYTF.

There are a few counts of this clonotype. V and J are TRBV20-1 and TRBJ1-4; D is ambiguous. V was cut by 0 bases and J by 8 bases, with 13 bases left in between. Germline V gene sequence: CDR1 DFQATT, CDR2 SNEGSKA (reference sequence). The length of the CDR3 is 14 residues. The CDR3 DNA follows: TGCAGTGCTAGAGATCGGTTGGGCCGGGAAAAACTGTTTTTT. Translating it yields CSARDRLGREKLFF.

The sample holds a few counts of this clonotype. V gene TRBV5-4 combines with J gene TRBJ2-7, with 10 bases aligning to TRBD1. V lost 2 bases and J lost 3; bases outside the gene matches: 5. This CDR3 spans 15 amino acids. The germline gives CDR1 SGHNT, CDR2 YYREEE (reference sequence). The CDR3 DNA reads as TGTGCCAGCAGCTTTCCCGGGACAGGGGTCTACGAGCAGTACTTC. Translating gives CASSFPGTGVYEQYF.

CDR3 nucleotide sequence: TGTGCCAGCAGCTTAATCGGGGCCGGCGATACGCAGTATTTT. Its translation: CASSLIGAGDTQYF. The V call is TRBV5-6, the J call TRBJ2-3, with D perhaps being TRBD1 or TRBD2 (5 bases each). Germline loops: CDR1 SGHDT, CDR2 YYEEEE. Deletions cut 2 bases from V and 6 bases from J, with 13 bases between. CDR3 length: 14 amino acids.

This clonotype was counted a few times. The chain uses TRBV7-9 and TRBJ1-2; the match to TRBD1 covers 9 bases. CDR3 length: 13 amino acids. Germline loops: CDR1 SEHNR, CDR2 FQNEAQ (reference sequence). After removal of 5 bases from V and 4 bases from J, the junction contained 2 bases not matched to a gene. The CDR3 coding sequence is TGTGCCAGCAGCGACAGGGGGGGCTATGGCTACACCTTC. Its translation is CASSDRGGYGYTF.

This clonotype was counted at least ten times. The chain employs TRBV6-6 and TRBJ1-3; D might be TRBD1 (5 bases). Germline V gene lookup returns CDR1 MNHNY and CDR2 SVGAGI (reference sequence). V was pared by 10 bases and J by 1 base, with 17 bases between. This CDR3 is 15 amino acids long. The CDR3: CATGGTIGSGNTIYF. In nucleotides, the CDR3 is TGTGCCACCGGGGGGACGATCGGATCTGGAAACACCATATATTTT.

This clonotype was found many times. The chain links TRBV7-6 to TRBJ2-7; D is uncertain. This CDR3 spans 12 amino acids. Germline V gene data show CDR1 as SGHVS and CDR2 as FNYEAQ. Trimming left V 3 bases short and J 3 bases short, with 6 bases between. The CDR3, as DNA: TGTGCCAGCAGCTTCATAGGCTACGAGCAGTACTTC. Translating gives CASSFIGYEQYF.

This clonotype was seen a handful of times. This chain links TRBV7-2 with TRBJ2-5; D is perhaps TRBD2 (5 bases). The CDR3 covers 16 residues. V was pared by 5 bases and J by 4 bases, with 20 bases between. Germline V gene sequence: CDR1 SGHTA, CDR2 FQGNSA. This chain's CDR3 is CASSPRASDRGETQYF. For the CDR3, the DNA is TGTGCCAGCAGCCCAAGGGCCTCGGACCGGGGAGAGACCCAGTACTTC.

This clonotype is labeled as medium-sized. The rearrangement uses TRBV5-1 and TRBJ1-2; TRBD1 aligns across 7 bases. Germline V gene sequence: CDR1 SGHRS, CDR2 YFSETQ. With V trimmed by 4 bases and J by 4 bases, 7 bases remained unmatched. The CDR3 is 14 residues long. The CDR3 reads CASSPGQDFYGYTF. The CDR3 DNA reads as TGCGCCAGCAGCCCAGGACAGGACTTCTATGGCTACACCTTC.

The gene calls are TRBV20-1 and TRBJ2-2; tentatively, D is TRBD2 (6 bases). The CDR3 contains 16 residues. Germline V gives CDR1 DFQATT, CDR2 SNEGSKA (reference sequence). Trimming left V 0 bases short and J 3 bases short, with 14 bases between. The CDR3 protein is CSARDTTSPYTGELFF. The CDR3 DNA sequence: TGCAGTGCTAGAGATACGACTAGTCCCTACACCGGGGAGCTGTTTTTT.

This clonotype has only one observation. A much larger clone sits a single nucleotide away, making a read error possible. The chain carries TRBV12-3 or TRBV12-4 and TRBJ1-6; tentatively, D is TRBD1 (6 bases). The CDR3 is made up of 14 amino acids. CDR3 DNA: TGTGCCAGCAGTTTACAGGGGTCGGATTCACCCCTCCCCTTT. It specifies CASSLQGSDSPLPF.

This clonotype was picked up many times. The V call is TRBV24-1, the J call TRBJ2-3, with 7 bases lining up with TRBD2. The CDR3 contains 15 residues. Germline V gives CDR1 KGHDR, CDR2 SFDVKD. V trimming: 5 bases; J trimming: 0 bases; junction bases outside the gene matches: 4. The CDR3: CATSARRGSTDTQYF. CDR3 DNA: TGTGCCACCAGTGCCCGGCGGGGGAGCACAGATACGCAGTATTTT.

The CDR3 protein is CASSFTTEKLFF. CDR3 nucleotide sequence: TGTGCCAGCAGTTTTACAACCGAAAAACTGTTTTTT. The V and J genes are TRBV6-2 or TRBV6-3 and TRBJ1-4; no reliable D call. V shed 4 bases and J shed 8 bases, with 8 bases lying between them. The germline CDR1 and CDR2 sequences are MNHEY and SVGEGT. This CDR3 is 12 amino acids long.

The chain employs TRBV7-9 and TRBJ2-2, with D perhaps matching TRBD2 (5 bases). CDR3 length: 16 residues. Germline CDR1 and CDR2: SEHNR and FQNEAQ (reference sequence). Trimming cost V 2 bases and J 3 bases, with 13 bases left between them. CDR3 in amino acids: CASSLQPYGDTGELFF. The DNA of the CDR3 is TGTGCCAGCAGCTTACAGCCTTACGGGGACACCGGGGAGCTGTTTTTT.

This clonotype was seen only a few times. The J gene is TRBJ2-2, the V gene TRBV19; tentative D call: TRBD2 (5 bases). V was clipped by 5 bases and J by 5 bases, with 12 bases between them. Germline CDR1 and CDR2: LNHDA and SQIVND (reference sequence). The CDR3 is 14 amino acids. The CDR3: CASSDHRGTGELFF. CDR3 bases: TGTGCCAGTAGTGATCATCGCGGGACCGGGGAGCTGTTTTTT. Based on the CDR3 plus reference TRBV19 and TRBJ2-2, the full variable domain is DGGITQSPKYLFRKEGQNVTLSCEQNLNHDAMYWYRQDPGQGLRLIYYSQIVNDFQKGDIAEGYSVSREKKESFPLTVTSAQKNPTAFYLCASSDHRGTGELFFGEGSRLTVL.

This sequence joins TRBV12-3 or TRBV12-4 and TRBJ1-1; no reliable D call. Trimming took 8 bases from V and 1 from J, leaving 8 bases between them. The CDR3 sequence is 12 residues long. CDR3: CASRATNTEAFF. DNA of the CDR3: TGTGCCAGCCGGGCAACGAACACTGAAGCTTTCTTT.

The CDR3 is CASSRGTVNYGYTF. The CDR3 coding sequence is TGTGCCAGCAGCCGAGGGACGGTCAACTATGGCTACACCTTC. The rearrangement links TRBV6-1 to TRBJ1-2, with D tentatively TRBD1 (5 bases). The V end lost 6 bases, the J end lost 2 bases, and 13 bases lay between the germline ends. The CDR3 has 14 amino acids. Per the germline V gene, CDR1 is MNHNS and CDR2 is SASEGT.

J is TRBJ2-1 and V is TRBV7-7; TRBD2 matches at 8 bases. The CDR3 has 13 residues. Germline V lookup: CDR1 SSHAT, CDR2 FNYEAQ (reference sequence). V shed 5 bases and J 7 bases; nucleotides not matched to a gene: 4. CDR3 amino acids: CASSAVAGNEQFF. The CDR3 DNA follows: TGTGCCAGCAGCGCTGTAGCGGGGAATGAGCAGTTCTTC. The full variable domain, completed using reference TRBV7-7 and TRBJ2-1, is GAGVSQSPRYKVTKRGQDVTLRCDPISSHATLYWYQQALGQGPEFLTYFNYEAQPDKSGLPSDRFSAERPEGSISTLTIQRTEQRDSAMYRCASSAVAGNEQFFGPGTRLTVL.

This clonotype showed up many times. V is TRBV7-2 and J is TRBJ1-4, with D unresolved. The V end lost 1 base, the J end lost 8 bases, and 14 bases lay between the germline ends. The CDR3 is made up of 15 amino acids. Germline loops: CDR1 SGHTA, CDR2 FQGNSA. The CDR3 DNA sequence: TGTGCCAGCAGCTTAGGCGGCCGGCCAGAGGAAAAACTGTTTTTT. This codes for CASSLGGRPEEKLFF.